This TCR beta chain was profiled in a study of neurological immune-mediated disorders. Study-wide results and caveats: In HTLV-1-associated myelopathy, TCR clonal expansion was greatest, whereas multiple sclerosis had the least, falling below healthy controls. For the multiple sclerosis repertoire cluster, no association with any clinical or MRI feature was found.

TCRdb redid the calling of the 5' RACE reads with MiXCR, one entry per CDR3 protein. Found here are over 60,000 distinct CDR3 sequences, around 5% of them singletons; the top ten hold 3% to 4%. This clonotype was observed many times. Antigen unknown. Germline lookup yields CDR1 DFQATT and CDR2 SNEGSKA (reference sequence). The V end was cut by 3 bases, the J end by 1 base, with 12 bases between. This CDR3 region has 14 residues. The chain has TRBV20-1 and TRBJ1-2, with D maybe TRBD1 (6 bases). Sequencing used PBMCs. This receptor was identified in a woman in her 50s with multiple sclerosis. CDR3 sequence reads: CSASPRGSNYGYTF. For the CDR3, the DNA is TGCAGTGCTAGCCCCAGGGGAAGTAACTATGGCTACACCTTC.